The text below deals with one TCR beta chain. Assay used: immunoSEQ multiplex PCR; TCRdb lists only in-frame clones, some missing. The table includes around 35,000 clones, around 85% detected once. The V gene lost 7 bases and the J gene lost 4 bases, with 20 bases spanning the gap. Germline lookup yields CDR1 MNHEY and CDR2 SMNVEV (reference sequence). The CDR3 extends over 15 amino acids. These data are taken from a study of OX40 agonist ivuxolimab in advanced cancers. Study-level background: The eligibility criteria allowed prior anti-PD-1, anti-PD-L1 or anti-CTLA-4 therapy, and 40% had some.

The sample in question was CD4+ or CD8+ T cells sorted from blood, obtained in a trial of the OX40 agonist ivuxolimab. This receptor was identified in an adult with an advanced solid tumor such as melanoma, head and neck, liver or kidney cancer. This chain joins TRBV27 and TRBJ2-7, with D perhaps TRBD2 (6 bases). CDR3 in amino acids: CASTIWGTEGYEQYF. The DNA for the CDR3 is TGTGCCAGCACCATTTGGGGGACGGAGGGGTACGAGCAGTACTTC.